This entry describes one T cell receptor beta chain. What it binds is not known. This entry comes from a study of T cell responses to AZD1222 COVID-19 vaccine. V was cut by 2 bases and J by 8 bases, with 15 bases left in between. The CDR3 is 14 amino acids. Looked up from germline, CDR1 is WSHSY and CDR2 is SAAADI. The repertoire was sequenced with immunoSEQ multiplex PCR; TCRdb's copy has only in-frame clones and lacks some. This repertoire shows roughly 100,000 clones, 90% found once; its top ten account for about 5%. Study-wide findings and caveats: Donors were chiefly white British, with a greater number of females, and clonal diversity was perhaps underestimated. Researchers took repertoire samples only after the peak T cell response had come. Unmutated variant regions are reportedly targeted by nearly half of spike-specific TCRs.

This chain links TRBV10-2 with TRBJ1-2; D is possibly TRBD1 (5 bases). Material: peripheral blood, obtained on day 0 of AZD1222 vaccination. The receptor was derived from an adult in good health. CDR3 in DNA: TGCGCCAGCAGTGAGCGCAGGACGAAGGGGGGCTACACCTTC. Encoded protein: CASSERRTKGGYTF.